This TCR beta chain derives from a study of T cell responses to AZD1222 COVID-19 vaccine. In the study overall: Researchers grouped second doses given at about 4 or about 12 weeks into one pool. Study findings and constraints: The study found Spike-specific TCR breadth and depth rose after two AZD1222 doses.

To note about this clone: Its antigen is unidentified.

The protocol was immunoSEQ multiplex PCR, while the TCRdb copy is restricted to in-frame clones and leaves out a portion. The sample contains about 140,000 clones, 85% to 90% of which appear only once. The receptor was isolated from an adult in good health. The sequencing used peripheral blood, collected on day 0 of AZD1222 vaccination.

CDR3 sequence: CASSAGDRIGTEAFF. CDR3 coding DNA: TGTGCCAGCAGTGCAGGGGACAGGATCGGCACTGAAGCTTTCTTT. The V and J genes are TRBV27 and TRBJ1-1; 8 positions agree with TRBD1. V lost 5 bases, J lost 4 bases, and 9 bases stayed unmatched. The CDR3 sequence is 15 residues long. Germline CDR1 is MNHEY and CDR2 is SMNVEV (reference sequence).